The 21 T cell receptor beta chains in this list originate from one sample, sequenced in a study of patients and donors after allogeneic stem cell transplantation (dated by TCRdb to the early 2020s). The library came from RT-PCR. The run used a NextSeq 550. TCRdb passed the public sequencing reads through fastp at Q25 and MiXCR, retaining productive beta sequences. Each record represents a unique CDR3 protein, reported with the most common genes and DNA among its rows. The sample has under 95,000 distinct CDR3 sequences on record, about 5% of them singletons. The ten biggest clones cover about 3% of the sample. The sample comprised blood, either unsorted or a sorted T cell fraction (not recorded which). The receptors were gathered from a human donor who was either an allogeneic HSCT recipient or a stem cell or donor lymphocyte infusion donor (not recorded which). It is not recorded whose cells these are; they may come from a transplant donor.

This clonotype has a count of ten or more. The chain employs TRBV4-2 and TRBJ1-3; D is unresolved. The CDR3 length is 15 residues. The V end was cut by 3 bases, the J end by 4 bases, with 13 bases between. In germline, CDR1 is LGHNA, CDR2 YNFKEQ. CDR3 bases: TGTGCCAGCAGCCAGGAGGGAGAGCCGGGAAACACCATATATTTT. Translated: CASSQEGEPGNTIYF.

This clonotype was seen repeatedly, ten times or more. The chain uses TRBV18 and TRBJ1-1; perhaps TRBD1 as D (6 bases). The V gene's germline CDR1 is KGHSH and CDR2 LQKENI. Trimming pared 3 bases from V and 5 bases from J, leaving 16 bases between. This CDR3 has 15 residues. DNA for the CDR3: TGTGCCAGCTCACCGGAGCAGGGGCTGGGGACTGAAGCTTTCTTT. Translating it yields CASSPEQGLGTEAFF.

This clonotype was detected many times. V and J are TRBV5-4 and TRBJ1-2; D might be TRBD1 (5 bases). The CDR3 extends over 14 amino acids. The V end lost 2 bases, the J end lost 4 bases, and 12 bases lay between the germline ends. Germline values: CDR1 SGHNT, CDR2 YYREEE (reference sequence). The CDR3 nucleotides read TGTGCCAGCAGCTTAAAGGGGCAGCTCTATGGCTACACCTTC. Residues: CASSLKGQLYGYTF.

This clonotype was detected many times. The chain recombines TRBV5-5 with TRBJ2-7; 12 nucleotides match TRBD1. In germline, CDR1 is SGHKS, CDR2 YYEKEE (reference sequence). V lost 10 bases and J lost 3; bases outside the gene matches: 8. CDR3 length: 14 residues. The CDR3: CASQRDRGLYEQYF. The CDR3 nucleotides read TGTGCCTCTCAACGGGACAGGGGGCTCTACGAGCAGTACTTC.

This clonotype has a count of ten or more. The genes are TRBV20-1 and TRBJ1-1; D not certain. Germline V gene sequence: CDR1 DFQATT, CDR2 SNEGSKA (reference sequence). The CDR3 has 12 amino acids. Trimming cost V 5 bases and J 3 bases, with 10 bases left between them. The CDR3 spells CSARREYTEAFF. The CDR3 bases are TGCAGTGCTCGGAGAGAGTACACTGAAGCTTTCTTT.

DNA of the CDR3: TGTGCCACAGGGGGGGGGGGCCGGAATGAGCAGTTCTTC. Its protein product is CATGGGGRNEQFF. The chain uses TRBV6-1 and TRBJ2-1; D is perhaps TRBD1 or TRBD2 (7 bases each). CDR1 and CDR2 from the germline V gene are MNHNS and SASEGT. The CDR3 covers 13 residues. With 10 bases removed from V and 7 bases from J, the gap between germline ends came to 17 bases.

This clonotype was picked up many times. The chain links TRBV29-1 to TRBJ2-1; 12 bases align to TRBD2. Trimming at V came to 6 bases and at J to 3 bases, leaving 3 bases not matched to a gene. CDR1 SQVTM and CDR2 ANQGSEA come from the germline V gene. The CDR3 sequence is 14 residues long. CDR3 residues: CSVPSGGGYNEQFF. CDR3 sequence (DNA): TGCAGCGTCCCTAGCGGGGGGGGCTACAATGAGCAGTTCTTC.

This clonotype showed up many times. This sequence joins TRBV2 and TRBJ2-2; no clear D gene. V was trimmed by 7 bases and J by 2 bases, leaving 8 bases between them. CDR3 length equals 13 residues. CDR1 is SNHLY, CDR2 FYNNEI, per germline. CDR3 sequence (DNA): TGTGCCAGCAAACTACTCAACACCGGGGAGCTGTTTTTT. It specifies CASKLLNTGELFF.

This clonotype was detected only once. V gene TRBV5-1 combines with J gene TRBJ2-5; no firm D call. The CDR3 runs to 15 residues. V was clipped by 0 bases and J by 4 bases, with 13 bases between them. CDR1 and CDR2 from the germline V gene are SGHRS and YFSETQ. CDR3 region: CASSLDGSLRETQYF. For the CDR3, the DNA is TGCGCCAGCAGCTTGGACGGATCGCTAAGAGAGACCCAGTACTTC. Looking up the rest from reference TRBV5-1 and TRBJ2-5 gives the full variable domain: KAGVTQTPRYLIKTRGQQVTLSCSPISGHRSVSWYQQTPGQGLQFLFEYFSETQRNKGNFPGRFSGRQFSNSRSEMNVSTLELGDSALYLCASSLDGSLRETQYFGPGTRLLVL.

This chain uses TRBV25-1 with TRBJ2-7, with D possibly TRBD1 on 5 matching bases. The CDR3 runs 12 residues. The V gene's germline CDR1 is MGHDK and CDR2 SYGVNS. V lost 7 bases and J lost 3, with 10 bases in between. The CDR3 loop reads CASTQGDYEQYF. Here the CDR3 DNA reads TGTGCCAGCACCCAAGGGGACTACGAGCAGTACTTC.

The sample holds many counts of this clonotype. The chain couples TRBV4-1 to TRBJ1-4; the match to TRBD1 covers 7 bases. Germline-derived CDR1 and CDR2 are MGHRA and YSYEKL. The length of the CDR3 is 16 residues. With V trimmed by 0 bases and J by 9 bases, 10 bases remained unmatched. As DNA, the CDR3 is TGCGCCAGCAGCCAAGATCTAGGGGGCAATCTCCAAAAACTGTTTTTT. This translates into CASSQDLGGNLQKLFF.

This clonotype was found many times. The V gene is TRBV20-1, the J gene TRBJ1-6; TRBD1 matches 7 bases. V was pared by 5 bases and J by 9 bases, with 10 bases of the junction left unmatched. Germline V gene data show CDR1 as DFQATT and CDR2 as SNEGSKA (reference sequence). There are 14 residues in the CDR3. CDR3 in DNA: TGCAGTGCTCGCCTCGGAGGGGGCGTTTCACCCCTCCACTTT. Protein product: CSARLGGGVSPLHF.

This clonotype was recorded at least ten times. V usage is TRBV20-1 and J usage is TRBJ2-3; TRBD1 agrees at 7 bases. Germline V lookup: CDR1 DFQATT, CDR2 SNEGSKA (reference sequence). The CDR3 contains 14 residues. V shed 5 bases and J 3 bases; nucleotides not matched to a gene: 8. For the CDR3, the DNA is TGCAGTGCTCAGGACAGGTGGGCAACAGATACGCAGTATTTT. Amino acids: CSAQDRWATDTQYF.

This clonotype was seen ten or more times. V and J are TRBV21-1 and TRBJ2-7; the D call in the table, TRBD1, was not verified against the DNA. TRBV21-1 is termed a pseudogene. CDR3 length: 18 residues. CDR3 loop: CASSKGDRAEGDSYEQYF. DNA of the CDR3: TGTGCCAGCAGCAAAGGGGACAGGGCAGAGGGAGACTCCTACGAGCAGTACTTC.

In this sample, this clonotype turned up a few times. The chain combines TRBV6-5 with TRBJ2-7, with a tentative D call TRBD1 (5 bases). The V and J ends lost 0 bases and 5 bases respectively, with 8 bases between them. The V gene's germline CDR1 is MNHEY and CDR2 SVGAGI. This CDR3 is 13 amino acids long. This CDR3 is CASSYSRTHEQYF. The DNA of the CDR3 is TGTGCCAGCAGTTACTCAAGGACACACGAGCAGTACTTC.

The chain recombines TRBV6-2 or TRBV6-3 with TRBJ2-5, with D perhaps TRBD2 (7 bases). The V end lost 7 bases, the J end lost 5 bases, and 23 bases lay between the germline ends. This CDR3 spans 16 amino acids. Per germline, CDR1 MNHEY and CDR2 SVGEGT. CDR3 amino acids: CASTKTQGWGGETQYF. Written as DNA, the CDR3 is TGTGCCAGCACAAAGACACAGGGTTGGGGAGGGGAGACCCAGTACTTC.

The rearrangement joins TRBV10-3 to TRBJ2-5, with D hard to call. CDR3 length: 15 amino acids. The germline V gene encodes CDR1 ENHRY and CDR2 SYGVKD. Trimming took 3 bases from V and 4 from J, leaving 15 bases between them. The CDR3 nucleotides are TGTGCCATCAGTGACCATCGAGCAGGCGGAGAGACCCAGTACTTC. It is translated as CAISDHRAGGETQYF.

V and J are TRBV24-1 and TRBJ1-2; D remains unclear. The germline V and J ends were trimmed by 6 bases and 5 bases, with 15 bases remaining between them. The CDR3 has 14 amino acids. CDR1 and CDR2 from the germline V gene are KGHDR and SFDVKD. The CDR3 sequence is CATSKRLHWYGYTF. The CDR3 DNA sequence: TGTGCCACCAGTAAAAGGCTCCACTGGTATGGCTACACCTTC.

This clonotype came up many times. This chain connects TRBV20-1 to TRBJ2-1; 9 bases align to TRBD1. The CDR3 totals 14 residues. In germline, CDR1 is DFQATT, CDR2 SNEGSKA (reference sequence). After removal of 1 base from V and 5 bases from J, the junction contained 3 bases not matched to a gene. CDR3 amino acids: CSARAGTGNNEQFF. CDR3 DNA: TGCAGTGCTAGAGCCGGGACAGGGAACAATGAGCAGTTCTTC.

Ten or more counts support this clonotype. V and J are TRBV7-9 and TRBJ1-1, with D possibly TRBD1 on 5 matching bases. CDR3 length: 13 residues. Trimming pared 4 bases from V and 3 bases from J, leaving 9 bases between. Germline CDR1 reads SEHNR; CDR2 reads FQNEAQ (reference sequence). The CDR3 coding sequence is TGTGCCAGCAGCTGGGACGAGTACACTGAAGCTTTCTTT. This encodes CASSWDEYTEAFF.

This clonotype was found many times. The chain recombines TRBV3-1 with TRBJ2-3; maybe TRBD2 (6 bases). The CDR3 totals 18 residues. Germline values: CDR1 LGHDT, CDR2 YNNKEL (reference sequence). The V gene lost 2 bases and the J gene lost 7 bases, with 25 bases spanning the gap. CDR3: CASSQTQLRDSKENTQYF. CDR3 nucleotides: TGTGCCAGCAGCCAAACTCAGCTCCGGGACTCAAAGGAGAATACGCAGTATTTT.